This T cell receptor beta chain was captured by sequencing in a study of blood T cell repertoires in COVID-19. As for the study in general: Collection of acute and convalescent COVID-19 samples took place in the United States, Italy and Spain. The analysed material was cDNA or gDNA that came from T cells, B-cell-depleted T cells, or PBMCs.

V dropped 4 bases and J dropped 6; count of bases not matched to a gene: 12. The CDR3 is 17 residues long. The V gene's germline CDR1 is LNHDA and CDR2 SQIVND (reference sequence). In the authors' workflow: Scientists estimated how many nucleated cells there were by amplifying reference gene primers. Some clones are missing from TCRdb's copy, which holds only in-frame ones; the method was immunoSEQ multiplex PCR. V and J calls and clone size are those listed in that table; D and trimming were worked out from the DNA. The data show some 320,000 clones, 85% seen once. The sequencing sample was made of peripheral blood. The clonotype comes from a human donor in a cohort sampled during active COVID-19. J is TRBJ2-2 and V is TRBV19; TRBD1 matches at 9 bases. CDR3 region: CASSKPRTGGNAGELFF. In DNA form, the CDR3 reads TGTGCCAGTAGTAAACCGCGAACAGGGGGCAACGCCGGGGAGCTGTTTTTT. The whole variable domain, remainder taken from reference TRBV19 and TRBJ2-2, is DGGITQSPKYLFRKEGQNVTLSCEQNLNHDAMYWYRQDPGQGLRLIYYSQIVNDFQKGDIAEGYSVSREKKESFPLTVTSAQKNPTAFYLCASSKPRTGGNAGELFFGEGSRLTVL.